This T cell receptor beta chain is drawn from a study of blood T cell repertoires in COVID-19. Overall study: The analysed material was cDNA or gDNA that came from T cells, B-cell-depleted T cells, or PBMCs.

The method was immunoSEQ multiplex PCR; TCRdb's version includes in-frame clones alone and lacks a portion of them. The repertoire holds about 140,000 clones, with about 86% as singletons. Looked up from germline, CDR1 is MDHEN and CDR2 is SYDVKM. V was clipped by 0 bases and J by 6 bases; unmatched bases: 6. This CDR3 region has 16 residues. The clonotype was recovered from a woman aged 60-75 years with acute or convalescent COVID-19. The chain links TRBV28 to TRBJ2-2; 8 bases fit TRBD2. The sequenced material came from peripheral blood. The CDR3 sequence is CASSLWGTSVSGELFF. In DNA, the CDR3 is TGTGCCAGCAGTTTATGGGGGACTAGTGTTTCCGGGGAGCTGTTTTTT.